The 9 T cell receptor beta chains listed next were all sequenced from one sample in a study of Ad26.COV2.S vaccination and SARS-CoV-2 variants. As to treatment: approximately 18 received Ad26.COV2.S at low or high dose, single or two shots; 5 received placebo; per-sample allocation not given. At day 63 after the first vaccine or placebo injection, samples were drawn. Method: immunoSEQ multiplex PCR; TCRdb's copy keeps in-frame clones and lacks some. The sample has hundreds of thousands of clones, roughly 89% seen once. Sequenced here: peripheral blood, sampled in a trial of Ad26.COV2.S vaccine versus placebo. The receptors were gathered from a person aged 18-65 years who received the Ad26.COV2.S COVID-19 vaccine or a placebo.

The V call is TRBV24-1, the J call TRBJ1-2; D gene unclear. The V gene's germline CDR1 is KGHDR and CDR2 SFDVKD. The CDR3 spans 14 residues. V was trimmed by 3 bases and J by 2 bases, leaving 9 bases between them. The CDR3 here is CATSDRTRNYGYTF. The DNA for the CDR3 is TGTGCCACCAGTGATAGGACCAGAAACTATGGCTACACCTTC.

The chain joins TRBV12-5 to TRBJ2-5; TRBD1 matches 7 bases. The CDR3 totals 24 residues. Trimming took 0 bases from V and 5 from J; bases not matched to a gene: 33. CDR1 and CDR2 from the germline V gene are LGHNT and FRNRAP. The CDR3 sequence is CASGLVLRGLKGAELAEFRETQYF. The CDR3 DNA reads TGTGCTAGTGGTTTGGTTTTAAGGGGGCTAAAGGGTGCAGAGTTGGCAGAGTTTCGGGAGACCCAGTACTTC.

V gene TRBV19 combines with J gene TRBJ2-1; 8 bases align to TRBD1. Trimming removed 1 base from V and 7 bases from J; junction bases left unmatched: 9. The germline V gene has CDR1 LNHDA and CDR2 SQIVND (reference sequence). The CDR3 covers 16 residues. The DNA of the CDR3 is TGTGCCAGTAGTATAGGCCGACAGGGGCCGGGGAATGAGCAGTTCTTC. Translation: CASSIGRQGPGNEQFF.

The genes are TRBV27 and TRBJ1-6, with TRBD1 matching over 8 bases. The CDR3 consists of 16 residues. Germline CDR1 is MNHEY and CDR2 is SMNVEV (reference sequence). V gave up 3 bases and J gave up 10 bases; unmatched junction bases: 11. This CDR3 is CASSFLPTGVRSPLHF. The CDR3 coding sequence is TGTGCCAGCAGTTTCCTCCCGACAGGGGTTCGGTCACCCCTCCACTTT.

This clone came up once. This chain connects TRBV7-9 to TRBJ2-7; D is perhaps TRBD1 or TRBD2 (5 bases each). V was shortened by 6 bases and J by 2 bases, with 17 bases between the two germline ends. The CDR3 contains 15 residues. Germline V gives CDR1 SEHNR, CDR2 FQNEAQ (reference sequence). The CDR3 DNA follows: TGTGCCAGCAGTTCCCGGGACCGCGGCCCCTACGAGCAGTACTTC. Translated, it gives CASSSRDRGPYEQYF. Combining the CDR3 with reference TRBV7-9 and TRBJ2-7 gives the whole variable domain DTGVSQNPRHKITKRGQNVTFRCDPISEHNRLYWYRQTLGQGPEFLTYFQNEAQLEKSRLLSDRFSAERPKGSFSTLEIQRTEQGDSAMYLCASSSRDRGPYEQYFGPGTRLTVT.

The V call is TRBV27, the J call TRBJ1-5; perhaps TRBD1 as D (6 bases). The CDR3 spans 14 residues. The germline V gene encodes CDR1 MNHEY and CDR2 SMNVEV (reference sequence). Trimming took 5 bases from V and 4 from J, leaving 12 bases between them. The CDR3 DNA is TGTGCCAGCAGTCGCTCGGGGGCAAATCAGCCCCAGCATTTT. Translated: CASSRSGANQPQHF.

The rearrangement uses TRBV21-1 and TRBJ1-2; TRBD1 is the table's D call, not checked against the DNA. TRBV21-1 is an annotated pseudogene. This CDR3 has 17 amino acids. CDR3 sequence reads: CASSATAPGHHNYGYTF. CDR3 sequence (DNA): TGTGCCAGCAGCGCAACCGCCCCGGGACATCATAACTATGGCTACACCTTC.

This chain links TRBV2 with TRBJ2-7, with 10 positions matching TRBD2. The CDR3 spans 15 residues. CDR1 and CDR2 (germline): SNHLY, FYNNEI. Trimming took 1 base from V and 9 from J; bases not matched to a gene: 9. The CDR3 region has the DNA TGTGCCAGCAGTGAAGGACTAGCGGGCACCCTGGTGCAGTACTTC. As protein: CASSEGLAGTLVQYF.

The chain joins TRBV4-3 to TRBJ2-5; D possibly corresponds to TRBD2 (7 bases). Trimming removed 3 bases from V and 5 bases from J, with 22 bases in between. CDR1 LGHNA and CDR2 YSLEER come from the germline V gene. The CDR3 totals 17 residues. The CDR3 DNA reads TGCGCCAGCAGCCACCGACCCCGTGCGGGGGCTGGTGAGACCCAGTACTTC. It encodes CASSHRPRAGAGETQYF.